The rows below give T cell receptor beta chains drawn from one sample of a study of T cell responses to AZD1222 COVID-19 vaccine. Method: immunoSEQ multiplex PCR; TCRdb's copy keeps in-frame clones and lacks some. The data show about 150,000 clones, with around 92% seen just once and roughly 3.3% held by the top ten. The sample consisted of peripheral blood, taken 28 days after the second AZD1222 dose. The receptors here all came from an adult who received the AZD1222 COVID-19 vaccine. Both conserved end residues are part of each CDR3. The order of the fields is J gene, clone size, V gene, D gene, CDR3 protein, CDR3 DNA. A D gene is named only where the DNA matches it firmly. Some rows mark clone size as missing; the rest say once, few, many or name a class of expanded clone.

J: TRBJ2-7
size: -
V: TRBV10-3
D: -
CDR3: CAIRTDRDGYEQYF
DNA: TGTGCCATCAGGACGGACCGGGACGGCTACGAGCAGTACTTC

J: TRBJ2-1
size: -
V: TRBV10-3
D: TRBD2
CDR3: CAISRLAELNEQFF
DNA: TGTGCCATCAGTAGACTAGCGGAGCTCAATGAGCAGTTCTTC

J: TRBJ2-2
size: -
V: TRBV29-1
D: TRBD1
CDR3: CSTGTGGGELFF
DNA: TGCAGCACGGGGACAGGGGGCGGGGAGCTGTTTTTT

J: TRBJ1-5
size: once
V: TRBV7-9
D: TRBD1
CDR3: CASGPQGGNQPQHF
DNA: TGTGCCAGCGGTCCACAGGGGGGGAATCAGCCCCAGCATTTT

J: TRBJ1-1
size: -
V: TRBV3-1/TRBV3-2
D: -
CDR3: CASSPRTGGTEAFF
DNA: TGTGCCAGCAGCCCACGGACGGGCGGCACTGAAGCTTTCTTT

J: TRBJ2-1
size: -
V: TRBV7-9
D: TRBD2
CDR3: CASSIPLAGSYNEQFF
DNA: TGTGCCAGCAGCATCCCACTAGCGGGCTCCTACAATGAGCAGTTCTTC

J: TRBJ2-2
size: once
V: TRBV15
D: -
CDR3: CATSRENLRGKGGELFF
DNA: TGTGCCACCAGCAGAGAGAATTTGAGAGGGAAGGGCGGGGAGCTGTTTTTT

J: TRBJ2-7
size: -
V: TRBV30
D: TRBD2
CDR3: CAWAGLADYEQYF
DNA: TGTGCCTGGGCGGGACTAGCGGACTACGAGCAGTACTTC

J: TRBJ1-1
size: -
V: TRBV19
D: -
CDR3: CASSEIGGTEAFF
DNA: TGTGCCAGTAGCGAAATAGGGGGGACTGAAGCTTTCTTT

J: TRBJ2-3
size: -
V: TRBV5-1
D: TRBD2
CDR3: CASSPSGRAPDTQYF
DNA: TGCGCCAGCAGCCCTAGCGGGAGGGCCCCAGATACGCAGTATTTT

J: TRBJ1-2
size: -
V: TRBV20-1
D: -
CDR3: CSGQHYGYTF
DNA: TGCAGTGGACAGCACTATGGCTACACCTTC

J: TRBJ2-5
size: -
V: TRBV29-1
D: -
CDR3: CSVEGTISRETQYF
DNA: TGCAGCGTTGAAGGGACTATCTCTAGGGAGACCCAGTACTTC

J: TRBJ2-7
size: once
V: TRBV15
D: TRBD2
CDR3: CATSRGLAGLSSYEQYF
DNA: TGTGCCACCAGCAGAGGTCTAGCGGGCTTAAGCTCCTACGAGCAGTACTTC

J: TRBJ2-2
size: -
V: TRBV10-3
D: -
CDR3: CAISGSTGSGTGELFF
DNA: TGTGCCATCAGTGGATCAACAGGGTCGGGCACCGGGGAGCTGTTTTTT

J: TRBJ1-4
size: -
V: TRBV7-2
D: -
CDR3: CASSLGGILNEKLFF
DNA: TGTGCCAGCAGCTTAGGCGGCATCCTTAATGAAAAACTGTTTTTT

J: TRBJ1-2
size: -
V: TRBV15
D: -
CDR3: CATSTIDTYGYTF
DNA: TGTGCCACCAGCACCATAGACACTTATGGCTACACCTTC

J: TRBJ2-7
size: -
V: TRBV28
D: -
CDR3: CASRTNYEQYF
DNA: TGTGCCAGCAGGACCAACTACGAGCAGTACTTC

J: TRBJ1-6
size: -
V: TRBV6-6
D: TRBD1
CDR3: CASSQPTGLGDSPLHF
DNA: TGTGCCAGCAGTCAACCGACAGGGTTAGGGGATTCACCCCTCCACTTT

J: TRBJ2-7
size: -
V: TRBV7-2
D: -
CDR3: CASSVDQGRYYEQYF
DNA: TGTGCCAGCAGCGTGGACCAGGGGCGATACTACGAGCAGTACTTC

J: TRBJ1-1
size: -
V: TRBV16
D: -
CDR3: CASSQLIGRGQSEAFF
DNA: TGTGCCAGCAGCCAATTAATCGGGCGCGGACAGAGTGAAGCTTTCTTT

J: TRBJ2-2
size: -
V: TRBV7-9
D: -
CDR3: CASSLEAGAGTGELFF
DNA: TGTGCCAGCAGCTTAGAGGCGGGGGCCGGCACCGGGGAGCTGTTTTTT

J: TRBJ1-4
size: -
V: TRBV6-5
D: -
CDR3: CASSRGIATNEKLFF
DNA: TGTGCCAGCAGTCGCGGGATTGCAACTAATGAAAAACTGTTTTTT

J: TRBJ2-7
size: once
V: TRBV2
D: -
CDR3: CASSPGSYEQYF
DNA: TGTGCCAGCTCGCCAGGCTCCTACGAGCAGTACTTC

J: TRBJ1-3
size: -
V: TRBV9
D: -
CDR3: CASSQQGTSGNTIYF
DNA: TGTGCCAGCAGCCAACAGGGAACCTCTGGAAACACCATATATTTT

J: TRBJ1-5
size: -
V: TRBV29-1
D: TRBD1
CDR3: CSVVDRGFRERNQPQHF
DNA: TGCAGCGTAGTCGACAGGGGCTTCAGGGAACGCAATCAGCCCCAGCATTTT

J: TRBJ1-1
size: -
V: TRBV7-9
D: -
CDR3: CASSSGATNTEAFF
DNA: TGTGCCAGCAGCTCGGGGGCCACGAACACTGAAGCTTTCTTT

J: TRBJ2-1
size: -
V: TRBV6-2/TRBV6-3
D: -
CDR3: CASSYRVLSYNEQFF
DNA: TGTGCCAGCAGTTACAGGGTCCTCTCCTACAATGAGCAGTTCTTC

J: TRBJ1-1
size: -
V: TRBV7-9
D: TRBD1
CDR3: CASSRTGGNTEAFF
DNA: TGTGCCAGCAGTCGGACAGGGGGCAACACTGAAGCTTTCTTT

J: TRBJ1-5
size: -
V: TRBV15
D: TRBD1
CDR3: CATSRGGDRGYLQPQHF
DNA: TGTGCCACCAGCAGAGGAGGGGACAGGGGATATCTTCAGCCCCAGCATTTT

J: TRBJ2-3
size: once
V: TRBV9
D: -
CDR3: CASSVGIADTQYF
DNA: TGTGCCAGCAGCGTAGGCATCGCAGATACGCAGTATTTT

J: TRBJ1-1
size: -
V: TRBV28
D: -
CDR3: CASSLSSRRNTEAFF
DNA: TGTGCCAGCAGTTTATCGAGCCGACGGAACACTGAAGCTTTCTTT

J: TRBJ1-2
size: -
V: TRBV5-1
D: -
CDR3: CASSLSGRGDYGYTF
DNA: TGCGCCAGCAGCTTGAGTGGCAGGGGAGACTATGGCTACACCTTC

J: TRBJ2-7
size: -
V: TRBV4-3
D: -
CDR3: CASSQDGWGGTTYEQYF
DNA: TGCGCCAGCAGCCAAGACGGGTGGGGTGGCACCACCTACGAGCAGTACTTC

J: TRBJ2-5
size: once
V: TRBV7-6
D: TRBD2
CDR3: CASSLAQAGRGEETQYF
DNA: TGTGCCAGCAGCTTAGCGCAAGCAGGGCGGGGGGAAGAGACCCAGTACTTC

J: TRBJ2-7
size: -
V: TRBV11-2
D: -
CDR3: CASSLASRSTYEQYF
DNA: TGTGCCAGCAGCTTAGCTTCTAGGTCAACCTACGAGCAGTACTTC

J: TRBJ2-1
size: -
V: TRBV3-1/TRBV3-2
D: -
CDR3: CASSQTVDGRQFF
DNA: TGTGCCAGCAGCCAAACGGTAGATGGAAGGCAGTTCTTC

J: TRBJ1-3
size: -
V: TRBV6-5
D: TRBD1
CDR3: CASSPTGVGNTIYF
DNA: TGTGCCAGCAGTCCCACAGGGGTGGGAAACACCATATATTTT

J: TRBJ2-5
size: -
V: TRBV19
D: -
CDR3: CASSIAGAPGETQYF
DNA: TGTGCCAGTAGTATAGCAGGGGCGCCGGGAGAGACCCAGTACTTC

J: TRBJ2-5
size: -
V: TRBV27
D: -
CDR3: CASSFDRSETQYF
DNA: TGTGCCAGCAGTTTCGACAGGTCAGAGACCCAGTACTTC

J: TRBJ2-7
size: -
V: TRBV5-1
D: -
CDR3: CASSSKSTAYEQYF
DNA: TGCGCCAGCAGCTCTAAGTCGACAGCCTACGAGCAGTACTTC

J: TRBJ2-3
size: -
V: TRBV24-1
D: -
CDR3: CATRGASGVDFTDTQYF
DNA: TGTGCCACCAGGGGAGCATCTGGGGTGGACTTCACAGATACGCAGTATTTT

J: TRBJ2-5
size: -
V: TRBV29-1
D: -
CDR3: CSVTELYGETQYF
DNA: TGCAGCGTCACAGAGCTATATGGGGAGACCCAGTACTTC

J: TRBJ2-2
size: few
V: TRBV5-1
D: -
CDR3: CASSLGGNTGELFF
DNA: TGCGCCAGCAGCTTGGGGGGGAACACCGGGGAGCTGTTTTTT

J: TRBJ1-4
size: -
V: TRBV21-1
D: -
CDR3: CASSSPGAATNEKLFF
DNA: TGTGCCAGCAGCAGCCCGGGGGCTGCAACTAATGAAAAACTGTTTTTT

J: TRBJ2-2
size: -
V: TRBV11-2
D: -
CDR3: CASSLVLRTENTGELFF
DNA: TGTGCCAGCAGCTTAGTTTTGCGGACAGAGAACACCGGGGAGCTGTTTTTT

J: TRBJ1-1
size: -
V: TRBV2
D: -
CDR3: CASKGYQNTEAFF
DNA: TGTGCCAGCAAGGGGTACCAGAACACTGAAGCTTTCTTT

J: TRBJ1-5
size: -
V: TRBV7-9
D: TRBD1
CDR3: CASSSGTGKDQPQHF
DNA: TGTGCCAGCAGTTCCGGGACAGGGAAGGATCAGCCCCAGCATTTT

J: TRBJ1-2
size: -
V: TRBV30
D: TRBD1
CDR3: CAWADRVDLNYGYTF
DNA: TGTGCCTGGGCGGACAGGGTTGACCTTAACTATGGCTACACCTTC

J: TRBJ2-7
size: -
V: TRBV10-2
D: -
CDR3: CAILGGHTYEQYF
DNA: TGCGCCATCCTGGGGGGACACACCTACGAGCAGTACTTC

J: TRBJ2-7
size: -
V: TRBV11-1
D: -
CDR3: CASSRTYREGEQYF
DNA: TGTGCCAGCAGCCGAACTTACAGGGAAGGGGAGCAGTACTTC

J: TRBJ2-1
size: -
V: TRBV2
D: TRBD2
CDR3: CASSESGVEQFF
DNA: TGTGCCAGCAGTGAGAGCGGGGTTGAGCAGTTCTTC

J: TRBJ1-5
size: -
V: TRBV15
D: TRBD1
CDR3: CATSRDDKGGRNQPQHF
DNA: TGTGCCACCAGCAGAGATGATAAAGGGGGCAGGAATCAGCCCCAGCATTTT

J: TRBJ2-4
size: -
V: TRBV28
D: -
CDR3: CASSSSAATAKNIQYF
DNA: TGTGCCAGCAGCTCCTCCGCTGCCACGGCCAAAAACATTCAGTACTTC

J: TRBJ1-4
size: -
V: TRBV6-6
D: -
CDR3: CASSYSNRMGEKLFF
DNA: TGTGCCAGCAGTTACTCGAACAGGATGGGTGAAAAACTGTTTTTT

J: TRBJ2-7
size: -
V: TRBV6-1
D: -
CDR3: CASSESLSESYEQYF
DNA: TGTGCCAGCAGTGAAAGCCTCTCCGAGTCCTACGAGCAGTACTTC